This T cell receptor beta chain emerged from a study of CD8+ T cells in alopecia areata. Broader study findings: Tofacitinib did not eliminate many expanded lesional clones from scalp or blood.

Documented treatment: oral pan-JAK inhibitor, 5-10 mg twice daily. A remark on this clone: Antigen unknown.

RNA was extracted and reverse transcribed into cDNA as the sequencing template. The data were produced by immunoSEQ multiplex PCR, yet TCRdb's version contains in-frame clones alone and is incomplete. The sample lists fewer than 250,000 clones, roughly three fifths occurring once. The sequence was obtained from a human donor with alopecia areata. The sequencing used CD4+ T cells sorted from blood, collected at week 4, from a patient treated with tofacitinib.

As DNA, the CDR3 is TGTGCCAGCAGCTGGACTAGCGGAACAGATACGCAGTATTTT. This encodes CASSWTSGTDTQYF. The chain has TRBV11-2 and TRBJ2-3; 10 positions match TRBD2. From germline, CDR1 is SGHAT and CDR2 FQNNGV. The V segment lost 4 bases and the J segment 3 bases; nucleotides outside the gene matches: 1. There are 14 residues in the CDR3.